Listed here is a single TCR beta chain. Its target antigen remains unknown. Base qualities are not provided; no much larger clone lies one nucleotide away. Whole blood was collected in K2EDTA tubes by collaborating institutions according to the institutions' own protocols. Collaborator samples were shipped for TCRbeta analysis as frozen whole blood, isolated PBMCs, or DNA extracted from either sample type. The data belong to a study of blood T cell repertoires in COVID-19 (TCRdb year 2020). Background on the whole study: Collaborator samples came from the United States, Italy and Spain and covered acute and convalescent phases of COVID-19. The prospective study material was composed of cDNA or gDNA derived from T cells, B-cell-depleted T cells, or PBMCs. The dataset comprised deeply sampled blood TCRbeta repertoires from subjects exposed to, actively infected with, or recovered from COVID-19. The repertoires were made available in a free public database intended to serve as a resource for research on the immune response to SARS-CoV-2. The samples were drawn from two sources: the first 160 participants of the ongoing ImmuneRACE study, and 950 to 1,500 subjects contributed by 6 global collaborators. A de-identified subject ID, COVID-19 status, age in years and sex were almost always included in the sample metadata. Where HLA class I and class II types were available, the types were taken from metadata supplied by the sample provider, not from assay-based typing. The full study reports these points: The amount of clinical and demographic metadata varied by source and participant and was provided uncurated.

The CDR3 starts with the cysteine, ends with the phenylalanine, and has 15 residues. This entry keeps only the CDR3 DNA: 45 bases, framed from base 1. A distance of 12 bases separates the germline ends of V and J, which lose 5 bases and 4 bases respectively. CDR1 LNHDA and CDR2 SQIVND were looked up in the germline V gene (reference sequence). TCRbeta CDR3 regions were amplified from genomic DNA using the immunoSEQ Assay, a bias-controlled multiplex PCR. The authors' pipeline ran thus. The number of nucleated cells in each sample was estimated by amplification of reference gene primers within the assay. To quantify the absolute abundance of each unique TCRbeta CDR3 rearrangement, sequence reads were collapsed and filtered. Productive Simpson clonality was computed per sample as the square root of Simpson's diversity index over productive rearrangements. Held by TCRdb, this immuneACCESS table contains in-frame sequences only and omits some clones. Under half of the omission traces to an unresolved V gene where checked; the cause of the rest is unknown. The V and J calls and clone size come from that table; D and trimming were worked out from the DNA. In all, the sample holds around 220,000 clones, and over 80% of those were seen once. Of the sample, 5.1% is held by the ten largest clones.

The chain was built from TRBV19 and TRBJ1-6; the best D guess is TRBD1, with 6 bases matching. The receptor was derived from a human donor in a cohort sampled during active COVID-19. Specimen: peripheral blood. CDR3 region: CASSAPGTYNSPLHF. The DNA sequence follows: TGTGCCAGTAGTGCCCCCGGGACATATAATTCACCCCTCCACTTT.